Sequencing of this T cell receptor (beta chain) was carried out in a study of shared clonotypes between healthy human individuals (dated by TCRdb to about 2020). With respect to the entire study: Two women and three men aged 18 to 49 years were included in the cohort. Between about 0.94 and 10 billion PBMCs per donor were obtained by leukapheresis. For each donor, three plates each were used for CD4 naive and CD4 memory, two plates were used for CD8 naive, and one plate was used for CD8 memory. To increase sequencing depth and limit assay-specific biases, different laboratories used diverse techniques to prepare libraries and sequence TCR repertoires. The study deeply sequenced blood TCR repertoires of 5 or 6 healthy adults to estimate repertoire size and the extent of clonotype sharing between individuals. Findings and caveats that apply to the study as a whole: Because the study included only a small number of donors, the genetic and exposure-history diversity represented was limited. Incomplete sequencing was indicated by rarefaction of sorted-subset datasets, despite the large sequencing depth. Pairwise subsampling led to the expectation that sequencing depth would affect the degree of clonotype sharing among donors. Higher generation probabilities were observed for clonotypes shared by all four sorted-subset donors than for non-shared clonotypes. Only blood was sampled, and tissue TCR repertoires likely differ from those in blood. Naive subsets generally had larger estimated clonotype richness than memory subsets did. Across a handful of donors, about 5% of naive CD4, roughly 3.4% of naive CD8, about 2.3% of memory CD4, and approximately 0.4% of memory CD8 clonotypes were shared.

The donors were healthy, HIV-negative adults who had no recently reported acute infections or vaccinations. Every donor was a Caucasian adult residing in Nashville, Tennessee, USA. CD4+ T cells were enriched through magnetic negative selection, after which naive cells were positively selected on CD45RA and the remaining negative fraction served as the memory subset. Blood was collected by leukapheresis, and PBMCs were isolated by Ficoll-Histopaque density gradient centrifugation and then cryopreserved in liquid nitrogen vapor phase. Purity and quantity of every magnetically sorted T cell population were checked by analytical flow cytometry. Genomic DNA was isolated from each sorted fraction and quantified by UV absorbance on a Nanodrop 2000c. With regard to this clone: Its antigen remains undetermined. Per-base quality was not reported, and no clone a single base away is much larger than it.

At the junction V is shortened by 5 bases and J by 8 bases; bases outside the gene matches: 11. The germline V gene (reference sequence) provides CDR1 MNHNY and CDR2 SVGAGI. The CDR3 sequence holds 14 residues, the cysteine and phenylalanine included. The retained sequence is limited to the CDR3, 42 bases, with the frame set at the first base. Using the deep immunoSEQ assay, multiplex PCR amplified TCR CDR3 regions from genomic DNA. Genomic DNA extracted from each cell subset was distributed evenly over all wells of several immunoSEQ 96-well plates, and each plate served as one replicate. For sorted subsets, each replicate PCR was loaded with roughly 190 ng genomic DNA, equivalent to about 33,000 T cell genomes. Purified libraries were measured with a Qubit 3.0 fluorometer, size-checked on a Bioanalyzer 2100, and measured again with the KAPA Library Quantification kit. A separate single-read 150-cycle Illumina NextSeq 550 flow cell was used to sequence each immunoSEQ 96-well plate. The published analysis was carried out like this. Because the immunoSEQ output held only junctional sequences and lacked quality scores, the filtering could not match the filtering applied to full-length reads. To assign V/J genes and CDR3, sequences were annotated using PyIR, a Python wrapper for IgBLAST v1.9, with IMGT germline references. Any read was removed if the V/J assignment was weak (E-value above 1e-6), the CDR3 was missing, or the read contained stop codons, out-of-frame junctions, or ambiguous translated residues. V3J clonotypes were defined by identical inferred V gene, J gene, and CDR3 amino acid sequence. The percentage overlap between two repertoires was calculated by dividing the number of shared unique clonotypes by the size of the smaller repertoire. Repertoire richness was assessed with RTK rarefaction, the Chao1 estimator, and Recon v2.1 estimates of unobserved clonotypes. OLGA was used to compute generation probabilities for all TCRbeta clonotypes that the gDNA method yielded from a few donors. TCRdb's version of the immuneACCESS table is confined to in-frame rearrangements and falls short of the full clone set. An unresolved V gene accounts for under half of the shortfall where checked; the remainder is of unknown origin. D and trimming come from the DNA, and the V and J calls and clone size come from that table. For this sample the table gives millions of clones, of which roughly 94% were detected only once. Roughly 0.13% of the sample belongs to the ten largest clones.

The sample was naive CD4+ T cells sorted from blood. The cell subset or site label, read with the paper, signifies: CD45RA+ positively selected. This sequence was found in a man aged 18 to 29 in good health. This receptor chain uses TRBV6-6 and TRBJ1-2; TRBD1 aligns with 7 central bases. The DNA sequence follows: TGTGCCAGCAGTGGAGGGGGCGATATGGGCGGCTACACCTTC. It translates as CASSGGGDMGGYTF.